This T cell receptor beta chain was identified during a study of T cells expressing NK-cell markers. Generation of TCR beta cDNA was performed by 5'RACE template switching incorporating UMIs. After re-calling the 5' RACE reads, TCRdb lists one entry per CDR3 protein, DNA absent. The sample's table shows about 550,000 distinct CDR3 sequences. Looked up from germline, CDR1 is MNHEY and CDR2 is SVGAGI. CDR3 length: 11 residues. The sample was blood T cells: a sorted CD56 or NKG2C T cell subset, CD4+ or CD8+ T cells, or bulk PBMC T cells (not recorded which). This TCR was recovered from a man younger than 35 in good health. The chain is built from TRBV6-5 and TRBJ2-7; TCRdb indicates TRBD1, and absent DNA this call remains unverified. CDR3 sequence: CASSPGGEQYF.